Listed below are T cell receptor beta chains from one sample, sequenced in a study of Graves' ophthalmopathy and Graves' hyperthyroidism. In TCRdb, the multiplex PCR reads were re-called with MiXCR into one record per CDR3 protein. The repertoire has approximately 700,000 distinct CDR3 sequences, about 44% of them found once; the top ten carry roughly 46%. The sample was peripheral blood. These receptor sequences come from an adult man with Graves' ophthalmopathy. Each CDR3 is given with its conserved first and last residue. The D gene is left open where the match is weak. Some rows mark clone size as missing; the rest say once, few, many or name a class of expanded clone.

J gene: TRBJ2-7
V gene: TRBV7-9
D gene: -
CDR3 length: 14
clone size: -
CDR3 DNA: TGTGCCAGCAGCGATAGTGGACAGTTCTACGAGCAGTACTTC
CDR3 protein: CASSDSGQFYEQYF

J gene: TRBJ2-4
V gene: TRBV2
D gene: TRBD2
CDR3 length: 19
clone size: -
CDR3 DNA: TGTGCCAGCAGGGGTCCGGGACTAGCGGGAAGACTAGCCAAAAACATTCAGTACTTC
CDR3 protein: CASRGPGLAGRLAKNIQYF

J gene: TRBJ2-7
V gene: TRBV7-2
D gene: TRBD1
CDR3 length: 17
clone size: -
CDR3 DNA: TGTGCCAGCAGCTTAGAGGGGACAGGGGCTCTTCCCTACGAGCAGTACTTC
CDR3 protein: CASSLEGTGALPYEQYF

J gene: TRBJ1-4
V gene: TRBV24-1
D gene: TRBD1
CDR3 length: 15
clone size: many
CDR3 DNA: TGTGCCACCAGTGATGGGACAGGTGCTAATGAAAAACTGTTTTTT
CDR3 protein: CATSDGTGANEKLFF

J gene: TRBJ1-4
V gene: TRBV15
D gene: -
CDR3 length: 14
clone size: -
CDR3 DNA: TGTGCCACCAGCAGAGAGATAGGGGACGAAAAACTGTTTTTT
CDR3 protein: CATSREIGDEKLFF

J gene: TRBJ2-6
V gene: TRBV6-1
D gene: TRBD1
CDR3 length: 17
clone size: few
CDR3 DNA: TGTGCCAGCAGCAGGACAGGGTACTTCTCTGGGGCCAACGTCCTGACTTTC
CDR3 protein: CASSRTGYFSGANVLTF

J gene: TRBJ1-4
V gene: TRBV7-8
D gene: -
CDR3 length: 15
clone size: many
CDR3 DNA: TGTGCCAGCAGTTCCCCGACAGCCTCTAATGAAAAACTGTTTTTT
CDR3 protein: CASSSPTASNEKLFF

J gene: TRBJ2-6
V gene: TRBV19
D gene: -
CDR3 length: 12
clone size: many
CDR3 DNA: TGTGCCAGCGCTAGCGGGGCCAACGTCCTGACTTTC
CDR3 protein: CASASGANVLTF

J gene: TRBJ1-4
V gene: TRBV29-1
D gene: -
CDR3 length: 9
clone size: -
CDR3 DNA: TGCAGCGTTGTCCCGGAACTGTTTTTT
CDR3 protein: CSVVPELFF

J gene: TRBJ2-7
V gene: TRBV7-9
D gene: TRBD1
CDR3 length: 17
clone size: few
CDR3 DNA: TGTGCCAGCAGCTTAGTGGGACAGGGGGCTGGTGTATACGAGCAGTACTTC
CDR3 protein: CASSLVGQGAGVYEQYF